The T cell receptor beta chain described here comes from a study of low-dose radiotherapy and immunotherapy resistance in tumors (dated by TCRdb to 2022 to 2024). Background for the entire study: In Cohort 1, each fraction delivered 0.5 Gy every 2 weeks, and the prescribed total PTV dose was 6.5 Gy. Patients took aspirin 300 mg orally once daily for four cycles, starting on cycle 1 day 1. Intravenous cyclophosphamide at 200 mg/m2 was administered every two weeks, one day ahead of each radiation and immunotherapy administration. The trial did not randomize participants into treatment groups. In Cohort 2, 1 Gy per fraction was delivered every two weeks, for a total of 13 Gy over 26 weeks. Patients were given nivolumab as a 240 mg flat dose every two weeks and ipilimumab at 1 mg/kg every six weeks, with both drugs delivered intravenously. Eight patients were included in the translational analysis: three from the first dose cohort and the first five from the second dose cohort.

CDR1 MNHEY and CDR2 SMNVEV were looked up in the germline V gene (reference sequence). Including the terminal cysteine and phenylalanine, the CDR3 comprises 15 residues. Of the read, only the CDR3 DNA is kept; its 45 bases are in frame from base 1. The junction shows trimming of 2 bases on V and 6 bases on J, and the gene matches do not reach 6 bases of it. Read against the paper, the sample's time point label means: before trial treatment. The donors came from RACIN, which was a single-arm phase I dose-escalation trial that paired nivolumab and ipilimumab with aspirin, low-dose cyclophosphamide and low-dose radiotherapy. To be eligible, a patient needed to have an advanced solid tumor that was TIL-negative. This clonotype occurred many times. Its binding antigen is unknown. No base-level quality is on record; no much larger clone is a single base apart. To make first-strand cDNA, Superscript III was used along with a set of TRAV- and TRBV-specific primers so that both the TCRalpha and TCRbeta chains were covered. TCRs were amplified with Phusion for about 22 PCR cycles using a constant-region primer together with the adapter attached to the V primers. Isolated mRNA was amplified with the MessageAmp II aRNA Amplification Kit, using an approximately 16-hour in vitro transcription at 37°C. mRNA for TCR sequencing was isolated with the Dynabeads mRNA DIRECT Purification Kit. Indexed Illumina adapters were added in a second approximately 26-cycle Phusion PCR, and the resulting products were purified with AMPure XP beads. TCRalpha and TCRbeta libraries were deep-sequenced on an Illumina MiniSeq instrument. In the original analysis: Custom Perl scripts pooled TCR sequences encoding the same protein, removed out-of-frame sequences and computed each clonotype's abundance. Any TCR sequence backed by just one read was left out of the analysis. The metrics used to describe the repertoires included Shannon entropy, Gini index, clonality, richness, and the frequency of TCRs shared between repertoires. TCRdb redid the processing of the public reads, applying fastp at Q25 and MiXCR, and retained in-frame beta chains. CDR3 protein duplicates are merged, each entry listing the most common genes and DNA. It is TCRdb's table, rather than the study itself, that gives the V and J calls and clone size. The sample table contains 85,000 to 95,000 distinct CDR3 sequences; only one count was recorded for roughly a tenth of them. 0.8% to 1.3% of the sample is held by the ten biggest clonotypes.

The sequence was collected from a male donor with prostate cancer. This specimen consisted of PBMCs, obtained before treatment. The rearrangement combines TRBV27 with TRBJ2-7, with 11 central nucleotides matching TRBD1. The CDR3 sequence is CASSLTGTGGFEQYF. The bases are TGTGCCAGCAGTTTAACCGGGACAGGGGGTTTCGAGCAGTACTTC.